One and the same sample provided the 17 T cell receptor beta chains below, sequenced in a study of T cells in Graves' hyperthyroidism and ophthalmopathy. There were TCR beta CDR3 regions amplified from RNA transcripts. First-round RT-PCR of the TCR CDR3 relied on the HTBI primer set. TCRdb recomputed calls from the multiplex PCR reads with MiXCR, one row per CDR3 protein. The sample has roughly 500,000 distinct CDR3 sequences, about 43% seen once. The sequenced sample consisted of peripheral blood or thyroid tissue (not recorded which). The receptor source for this set is an adult woman with Graves' disease, either hyperthyroidism or ophthalmopathy (not recorded which).

The V gene is TRBV7-9, the J gene TRBJ1-4, with a possible D match to TRBD1 (6 bases). The CDR3 runs 15 residues. The ends were cut back, 5 bases at V and 8 bases at J, with 18 bases in the middle. Germline V CDR1 and CDR2: SEHNR, FQNEAQ (reference sequence). Here the CDR3 reads CASSTPGTSYEKLFF. The CDR3 region has the DNA TGTGCCAGCAGCACGCCCGGGACATCCTACGAAAAACTGTTTTTT.

This chain joins TRBV7-3 and TRBJ2-5; D possibly corresponds to TRBD1 (6 bases). This CDR3 region has 14 residues. Trimming pared 5 bases from V and 5 bases from J, leaving 15 bases between. Germline lookup yields CDR1 SGHTA and CDR2 FQGTGA. CDR3: CASSQNQGSETQYF. The CDR3 coding sequence is TGTGCCAGCAGCCAAAATCAGGGGAGCGAGACCCAGTACTTC. Looking up the rest from reference TRBV7-3 and TRBJ2-5 gives the full variable domain: GAGVSQTPSNKVTEKGKYVELRCDPISGHTALYWYRQSLGQGPEFLIYFQGTGAADDSGLPNDRFFAVRPEGSVSTLKIQRTERGDSAVYLCASSQNQGSETQYFGPGTRLLVL.

Of note for this clonotype: Germline is not matched at one junction end, which may reflect a read error. The chain employs TRBV28 and TRBJ1-6; D gene ambiguous. The CDR3 sequence is 14 residues long. CDR1 and CDR2 from the germline V gene are MDHEN and SYDVKM. The CDR3 spells CATSKITYNSPLHF. The CDR3 coding sequence is TGTGCCACCAGTAAGATTACCTATAATTCACCCCTCCACTTT.

This clonotype was observed many times. The chain recombines TRBV15 with TRBJ2-3; D is possibly TRBD1 (6 bases). The CDR3 loop spans 13 amino acids. Looked up from germline, CDR1 is LNHNV and CDR2 is YYDKDF (reference sequence). The ends were cut back, 0 bases at V and 6 bases at J, with 7 bases in the middle. CDR3 nucleotides: TGTGCCACCAGCAGAGACCAGGGGGATACGCAGTATTTT. Its translation is CATSRDQGDTQYF.

This chain links TRBV28 with TRBJ2-5; 10 positions agree with TRBD2. The CDR3 totals 15 residues. With V trimmed by 7 bases and J by 3 bases, 8 bases remained unmatched. Per the germline V gene, CDR1 is MDHEN and CDR2 is SYDVKM. The CDR3 DNA reads TGTGCCAGCACAAGCCTTGGGACTAGCGAAGAGACCCAGTACTTC. Translated: CASTSLGTSEETQYF.

The rearrangement links TRBV9 to TRBJ2-7, with no clear D. V shed 3 bases and J shed 6 bases, with 19 bases lying between them. The CDR3 covers 15 residues. From germline, CDR1 is SGDLS and CDR2 YYNGEE. The CDR3 region has the DNA TGTGCCAGCAGCGCCTTAGAGGTGGGAATAGCCGAGCAGTACTTC. This gives the protein CASSALEVGIAEQYF. The full variable domain, with the rest looked up from reference TRBV9 and TRBJ2-7, is DSGVTQTPKHLITATGQRVTLRCSPRSGDLSVYWYQQSLDQGLQFLIQYYNGEERAKGNILERFSAQQFPDLHSELNLSSLELGDSALYFCASSALEVGIAEQYFGPGTRLTVT.

Comments on this clonotype: One end of the junction is discordant with germline, which a read error may explain. The CDR3 reads CASSPRDRGIF. The CDR3 bases are TGTGCCAGCAGCCCGCGGGACAGGGGAATATTT. This rearrangement joins TRBV7-2 to TRBJ1-1, with TRBD1 matching 10 bases. Germline V gene data show CDR1 as SGHTA and CDR2 as FQGNSA. The CDR3 contains 11 residues.

V usage is TRBV24-1 and J usage is TRBJ2-5; TRBD2 aligns across 9 bases. After removal of 5 bases from V and 3 bases from J, the junction contained 6 bases not matched to a gene. Germline V gene data show CDR1 as KGHDR and CDR2 as SFDVKD. This CDR3 is built from 15 residues. CDR3 coding DNA: TGTGCCACCAGTGGCGGGAGGGCCCGGAAAGAGACCCAGTACTTC. Translation gives CATSGGRARKETQYF.

This clonotype was seen at least ten times. The CDR3 is CAIKWTGGTGELFF. DNA of the CDR3: TGTGCCATCAAGTGGACAGGCGGCACCGGGGAGCTGTTTTTT. The V gene is TRBV10-3, the J gene TRBJ2-2, with TRBD1 matching 7 bases. CDR1 and CDR2 from the germline V gene are ENHRY and SYGVKD. The CDR3 consists of 14 residues. After removal of 7 bases from V and 4 bases from J, the junction contained 6 bases not matched to a gene.

This clonotype was seen a single time. This clone may be a read error of a much larger clone one base away. The rearrangement links TRBV4-1 to TRBJ1-1; D might be TRBD1 (5 bases). Per germline, CDR1 MGHRA and CDR2 YSYEKL. The CDR3 contains 17 residues. The germline V and J ends were trimmed by 2 bases and 1 base, with 17 bases remaining between them. The DNA for the CDR3 is TGCGCCAGCAGCCAAAGGACTCTGGGGACTTCGAACACTGAAGCTTTCTTT. It yields the protein CASSQRTLGTSNTEAFF.

About this clonotype itself: This CDR3 is missing its conserved last phenylalanine or tryptophan, likely due to a read error. The limits of the CDR3 on the DNA are not certain, so only TCRdb's listed CDR3 is given. This rearrangement joins TRBV6-1 to TRBJ1-1; TRBD1, the table's D call, lacks a check against the DNA. The CDR3 is made up of 8 amino acids, end residues included. Per germline, CDR1 MNHNS and CDR2 SASEGT. CDR3 sequence: CASSEVGT.

This clonotype appeared a few times. This chain links TRBV25-1 with TRBJ1-2; D uncertain. V lost 4 bases and J 5 bases, leaving 8 bases between the germline ends. The germline V gene has CDR1 MGHDK and CDR2 SYGVNS. CDR3 length: 12 residues. The CDR3 DNA is TGTGCCAGCAGTGCCTCCTTGTATGGCTACACCTTC. Residues: CASSASLYGYTF.

This clonotype was seen only once. One end of the junction fails to match germline, which may point to a read error. The rearrangement joins TRBV7-3 to TRBJ1-6, with 8 bases that match TRBD1. The CDR3 sequence is 14 residues long. Germline loops: CDR1 SGHTA, CDR2 FQGTGA. The CDR3 here is CAGSSGQGSSPLHF. The CDR3 DNA reads as TGTGCCGGCAGCTCAGGACAGGGCAGTTCACCCCTCCACTTT.

This clonotype is a singleton in its sample. This sequence may be a read error, since a much larger clone differs from it by one base. This chain links TRBV5-4 with TRBJ1-1, with D uncertain. The CDR3 has 14 amino acids. V gave up 0 bases and J gave up 7 bases, with 13 bases separating them. Looked up from germline, CDR1 is SGHNT and CDR2 is YYREEE (reference sequence). The CDR3 DNA sequence: TGTGCCAGCAGCTTGGGGGGTGGCCACCATGAAGCTTTCTTT. Encoded protein: CASSLGGGHHEAFF.

Ten or more counts support this clonotype. The rearrangement joins TRBV5-5 to TRBJ1-1, with D possibly matching TRBD1 (6 bases). Germline lookup yields CDR1 SGHKS and CDR2 YYEKEE (reference sequence). The CDR3 totals 12 residues. Trimming removed 7 bases at V and 6 bases at J, with 13 bases between. DNA of the CDR3: TGTGCCAGCGTACAGGGATTCGCTGAAGCTTTCTTT. It translates to CASVQGFAEAFF. The entire variable domain, with the rest obtained from reference TRBV5-5 and TRBJ1-1, is as follows: DAGVTQSPTHLIKTRGQQVTLRCSPISGHKSVSWYQQVLGQGPQFIFQYYEKEERGRGNFPDRFSARQFPNYSSELNVNALLLGDSALYLCASVQGFAEAFFGQGTRLTVV.

The chain links TRBV29-1 to TRBJ2-5, with D unclear. This CDR3 contains 10 residues. Germline assignment: CDR1 SQVTM and CDR2 ANQGSEA. V was pared by 4 bases and J by 5 bases, with 5 bases between. CDR3 protein: CSVVGETQYF. The CDR3 nucleotides are TGCAGCGTTGTCGGGGAGACCCAGTACTTC.

The chain has TRBV6-5 and TRBJ1-5, with 7 bases that match TRBD1. In germline, CDR1 is MNHEY, CDR2 SVGAGI. V gave up 3 bases and J gave up 7 bases; unmatched junction bases: 6. The CDR3 consists of 14 residues. The CDR3 DNA reads as TGTGCCAGCAGTTATACAGGGGTGGAACAGCCCCAGCATTTT. Translation gives CASSYTGVEQPQHF.